This is a list of T cell receptor beta chains from one sample in a study of patients and donors after allogeneic stem cell transplantation. TCRdb independently ran MiXCR on the RT-PCR reads; one entry per CDR3 protein. The profile covers 100,000 to 130,000 distinct CDR3 sequences, with less than 45% appearing a single time and about 27% taken by the ten largest. Sequencing was carried out using blood, either unsorted or a sorted T cell fraction (not recorded which). The receptors come from a human donor who was either an allogeneic HSCT recipient or a stem cell or donor lymphocyte infusion donor (not recorded which). It is not recorded whose cells these are; they may come from a transplant donor. The conserved cysteine and the conserved F or W are not part of the CDR3 here. Fields, in order: V gene, CDR3 protein.

v_gene: TRBV12-3/TRBV12-4
CDR3aa: ASSPQDRPPYEQY

v_gene: TRBV12-3/TRBV12-4
CDR3aa: ASSLSGSYEQY

v_gene: TRBV12-3/TRBV12-4
CDR3aa: ASSVDRGQTQY

v_gene: TRBV20-1
CDR3aa: SASMGLVSDTQY

v_gene: TRBV12-3/TRBV12-4
CDR3aa: ASSLGGGLWGTEAF

v_gene: TRBV10-3
CDR3aa: AISELAGGAETQY

v_gene: TRBV29-1
CDR3aa: SVGAGFTDTQY

v_gene: TRBV11-2
CDR3aa: ASSSYWDGLSTDTQY

v_gene: TRBV20-1
CDR3aa: SAVEGEKLF

v_gene: TRBV20-1
CDR3aa: SARDLDSRSSYNSPLH

v_gene: TRBV6-6
CDR3aa: ASSYSRGAGTLETQY

v_gene: TRBV7-8
CDR3aa: ASSFVAGINQPQH

v_gene: TRBV18
CDR3aa: ASSQEEDQY

v_gene: TRBV6-2/TRBV6-3
CDR3aa: ASSDGGNEKLF

v_gene: TRBV7-8
CDR3aa: ASSLESRYDEQF

v_gene: TRBV7-2
CDR3aa: ASSPRGKNTEAF

v_gene: TRBV7-8
CDR3aa: ASSLTSASYEF